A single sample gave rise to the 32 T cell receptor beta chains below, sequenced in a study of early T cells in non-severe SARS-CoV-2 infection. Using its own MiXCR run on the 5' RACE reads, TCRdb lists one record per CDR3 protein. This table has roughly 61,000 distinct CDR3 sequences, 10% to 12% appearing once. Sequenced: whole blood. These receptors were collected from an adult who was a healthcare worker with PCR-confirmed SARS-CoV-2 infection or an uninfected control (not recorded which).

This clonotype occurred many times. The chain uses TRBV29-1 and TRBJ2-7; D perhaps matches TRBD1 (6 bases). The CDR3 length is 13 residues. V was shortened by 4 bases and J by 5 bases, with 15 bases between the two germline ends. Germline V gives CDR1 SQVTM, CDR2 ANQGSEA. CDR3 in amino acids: CSVGSRGIHEQYF. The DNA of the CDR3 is TGCAGCGTTGGAAGCAGGGGTATCCACGAGCAGTACTTC.

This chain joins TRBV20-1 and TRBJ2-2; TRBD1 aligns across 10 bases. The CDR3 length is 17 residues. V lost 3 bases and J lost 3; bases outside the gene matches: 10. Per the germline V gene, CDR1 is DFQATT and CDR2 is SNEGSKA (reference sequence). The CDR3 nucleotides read TGCAGTGCTAGCGCTACGACAGGGGGCGGCGACACCGGGGAGCTGTTTTTT. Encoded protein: CSASATTGGGDTGELFF.

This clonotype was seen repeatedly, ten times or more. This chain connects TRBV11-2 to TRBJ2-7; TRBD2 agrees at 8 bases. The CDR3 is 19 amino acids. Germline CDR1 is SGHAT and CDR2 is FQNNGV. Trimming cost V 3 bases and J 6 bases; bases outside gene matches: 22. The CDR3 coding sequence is TGTGCCAGCAGCTTGGGCCCATTAAAACGGGGGGGACTTCCGAGCGAGCAGTACTTC. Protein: CASSLGPLKRGGLPSEQYF.

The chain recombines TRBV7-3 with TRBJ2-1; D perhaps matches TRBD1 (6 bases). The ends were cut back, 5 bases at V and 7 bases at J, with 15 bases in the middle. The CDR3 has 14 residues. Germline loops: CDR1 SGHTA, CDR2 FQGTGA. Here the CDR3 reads CASSQGDRRNEQFF. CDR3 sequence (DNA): TGTGCCAGCAGCCAAGGAGACAGGAGGAATGAGCAGTTCTTC.

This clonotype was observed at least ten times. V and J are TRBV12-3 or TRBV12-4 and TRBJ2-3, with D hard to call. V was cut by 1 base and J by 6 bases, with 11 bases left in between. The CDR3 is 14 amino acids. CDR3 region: CASSLGSVLDTQYF. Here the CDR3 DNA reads TGTGCCAGCAGTTTAGGGAGCGTCCTCGATACGCAGTATTTT.

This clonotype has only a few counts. The CDR3 protein is CASSLGTGLRDIQYF. CDR3 DNA sequence: TGTGCCAGCAGCTTAGGAACAGGGCTTCGAGACATTCAGTACTTC. The rearrangement links TRBV7-9 to TRBJ2-4; a weak D match, TRBD1 (6 bases). This CDR3 has 15 amino acids. Germline lookup yields CDR1 SEHNR and CDR2 FQNEAQ (reference sequence). V lost 1 base, J lost 8 bases, and 15 bases lay in between.

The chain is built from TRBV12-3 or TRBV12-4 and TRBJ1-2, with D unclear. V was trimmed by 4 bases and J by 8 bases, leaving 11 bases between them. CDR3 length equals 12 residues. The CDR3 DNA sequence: TGTGCCAGCAGTTCTGGGAAGGAGGGCTACACCTTC. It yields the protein CASSSGKEGYTF.

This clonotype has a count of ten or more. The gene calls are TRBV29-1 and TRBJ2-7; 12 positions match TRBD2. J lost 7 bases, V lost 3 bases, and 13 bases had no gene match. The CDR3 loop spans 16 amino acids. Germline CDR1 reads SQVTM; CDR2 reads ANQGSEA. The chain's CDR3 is CSVEAPSGGAPGEQYF. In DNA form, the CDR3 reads TGCAGCGTTGAGGCCCCTAGCGGGGGGGCTCCCGGGGAGCAGTACTTC.

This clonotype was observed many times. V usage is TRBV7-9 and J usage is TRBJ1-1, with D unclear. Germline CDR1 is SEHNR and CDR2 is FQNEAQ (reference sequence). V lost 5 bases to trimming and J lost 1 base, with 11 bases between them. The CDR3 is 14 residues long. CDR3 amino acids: CASSPNGRNTEAFF. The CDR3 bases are TGTGCCAGCAGCCCAAATGGCAGGAACACTGAAGCTTTCTTT.

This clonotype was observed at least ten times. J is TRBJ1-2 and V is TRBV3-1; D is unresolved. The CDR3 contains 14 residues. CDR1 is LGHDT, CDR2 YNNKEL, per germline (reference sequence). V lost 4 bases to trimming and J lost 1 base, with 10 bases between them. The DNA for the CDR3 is TGTGCCAGCAGCCCCCTTTGGGGTAACTATGGCTACACCTTC. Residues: CASSPLWGNYGYTF.

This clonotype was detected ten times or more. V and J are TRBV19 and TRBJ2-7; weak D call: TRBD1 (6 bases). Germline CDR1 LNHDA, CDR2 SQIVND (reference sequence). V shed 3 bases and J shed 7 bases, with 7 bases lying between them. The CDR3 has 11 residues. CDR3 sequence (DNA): TGTGCCAGTAGTATCCAGGGGGAGCAGTACTTC. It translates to CASSIQGEQYF.

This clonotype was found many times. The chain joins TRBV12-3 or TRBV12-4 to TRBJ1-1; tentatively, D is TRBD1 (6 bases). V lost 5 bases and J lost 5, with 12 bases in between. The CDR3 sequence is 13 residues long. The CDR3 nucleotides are TGTGCCAGCAGTGCAGGGGTGACGACTGAAGCTTTCTTT. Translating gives CASSAGVTTEAFF.

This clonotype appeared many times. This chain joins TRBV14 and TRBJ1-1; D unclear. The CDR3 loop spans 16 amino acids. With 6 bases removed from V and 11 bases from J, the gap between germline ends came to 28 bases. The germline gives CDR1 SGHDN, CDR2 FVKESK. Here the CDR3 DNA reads TGTGCCAGCAGTCCACAACTCGCCTCGGGGTCGCGTGGGGCTTTCTTT. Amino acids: CASSPQLASGSRGAFF.

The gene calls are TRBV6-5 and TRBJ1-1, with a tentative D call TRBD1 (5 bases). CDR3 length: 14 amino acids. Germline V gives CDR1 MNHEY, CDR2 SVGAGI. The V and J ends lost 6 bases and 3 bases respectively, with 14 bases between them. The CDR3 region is CASSPVRDYTEAFF. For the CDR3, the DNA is TGTGCCAGCAGCCCGGTGAGGGACTACACTGAAGCTTTCTTT.

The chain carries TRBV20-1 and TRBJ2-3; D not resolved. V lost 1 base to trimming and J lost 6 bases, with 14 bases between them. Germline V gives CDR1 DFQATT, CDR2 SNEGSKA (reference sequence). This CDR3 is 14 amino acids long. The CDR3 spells CSARGDPGFDTQYF. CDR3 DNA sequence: TGCAGTGCTAGAGGAGATCCCGGCTTTGATACGCAGTATTTT.

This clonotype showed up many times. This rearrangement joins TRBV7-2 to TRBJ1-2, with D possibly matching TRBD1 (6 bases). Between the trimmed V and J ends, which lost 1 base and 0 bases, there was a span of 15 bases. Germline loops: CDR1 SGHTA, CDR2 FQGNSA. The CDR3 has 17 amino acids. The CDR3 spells CASSLDREGQTNYGYTF. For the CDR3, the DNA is TGTGCCAGCAGCTTAGATAGGGAAGGACAGACTAACTATGGCTACACCTTC.

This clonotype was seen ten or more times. The CDR3 sequence: CSARGGRQETQYF. In DNA form, the CDR3 reads TGCAGTGCTAGAGGCGGGCGGCAAGAGACCCAGTACTTC. This chain joins TRBV20-1 and TRBJ2-5; D might be TRBD2 (5 bases). The CDR3 spans 13 residues. The germline gives CDR1 DFQATT, CDR2 SNEGSKA (reference sequence). Trimming left V 1 base short and J 2 bases short, with 8 bases between.

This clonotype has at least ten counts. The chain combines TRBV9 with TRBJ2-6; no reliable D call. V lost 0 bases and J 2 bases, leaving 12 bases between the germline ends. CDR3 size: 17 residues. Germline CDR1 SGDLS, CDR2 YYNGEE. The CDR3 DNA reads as TGTGCCAGCAGCGTAGCTGGAAGCCTGCCTGGGGCCAACGTCCTGACTTTC. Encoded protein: CASSVAGSLPGANVLTF.

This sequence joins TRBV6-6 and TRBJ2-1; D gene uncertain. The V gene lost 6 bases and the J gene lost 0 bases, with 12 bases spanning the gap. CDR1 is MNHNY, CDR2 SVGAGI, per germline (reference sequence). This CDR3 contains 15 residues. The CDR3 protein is CASSPLVSSYNEQFF. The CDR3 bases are TGTGCCAGCAGCCCCCTAGTGAGCTCCTACAATGAGCAGTTCTTC.

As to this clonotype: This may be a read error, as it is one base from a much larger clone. Written as DNA, the CDR3 is TGTGCCAGCAGCTTGCGACAGGTCTATTCACCCCTCCACTTT. It codes for CASSLRQVYSPLHF. The chain couples TRBV7-2 to TRBJ1-6, with D possibly being TRBD1 (6 bases). CDR3 length: 14 residues. V shed 3 bases and J shed 8 bases, with 11 bases lying between them. From germline, CDR1 is SGHTA and CDR2 FQGNSA.

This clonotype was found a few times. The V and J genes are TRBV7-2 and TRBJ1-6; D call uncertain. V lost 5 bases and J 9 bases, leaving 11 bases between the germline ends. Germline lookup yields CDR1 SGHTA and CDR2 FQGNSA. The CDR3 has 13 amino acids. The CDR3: CASSPPGSSPLHF. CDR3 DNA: TGTGCCAGCAGCCCACCGGGTTCTTCACCCCTCCACTTT.

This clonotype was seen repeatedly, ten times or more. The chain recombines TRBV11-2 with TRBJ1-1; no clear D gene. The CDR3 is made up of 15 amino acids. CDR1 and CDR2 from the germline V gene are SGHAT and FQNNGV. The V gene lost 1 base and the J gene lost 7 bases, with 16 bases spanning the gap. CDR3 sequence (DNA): TGTGCCAGCAGCTTAGCCCCTACGGCGCGGTTTGAAGCTTTCTTT. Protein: CASSLAPTARFEAFF. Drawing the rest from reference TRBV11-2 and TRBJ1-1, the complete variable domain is EAGVAQSPRYKIIEKRQSVAFWCNPISGHATLYWYQQILGQGPKLLIQFQNNGVVDDSQLPKDRFSAERLKGVDSTLKIQPAKLEDSAVYLCASSLAPTARFEAFFGQGTRLTVV.

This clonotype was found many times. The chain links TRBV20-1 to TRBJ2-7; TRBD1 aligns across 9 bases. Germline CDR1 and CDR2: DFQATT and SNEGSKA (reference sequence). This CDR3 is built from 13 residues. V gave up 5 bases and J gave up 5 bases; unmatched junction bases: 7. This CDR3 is CSAVDRGNHEQYF. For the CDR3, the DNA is TGCAGTGCTGTGGACAGGGGTAACCACGAGCAGTACTTC.

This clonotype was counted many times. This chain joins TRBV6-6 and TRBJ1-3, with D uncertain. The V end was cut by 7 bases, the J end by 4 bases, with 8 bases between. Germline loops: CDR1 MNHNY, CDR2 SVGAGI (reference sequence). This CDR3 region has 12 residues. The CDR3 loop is CASTIAGNTIYF. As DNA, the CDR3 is TGTGCCAGCACTATAGCCGGAAACACCATATATTTT.

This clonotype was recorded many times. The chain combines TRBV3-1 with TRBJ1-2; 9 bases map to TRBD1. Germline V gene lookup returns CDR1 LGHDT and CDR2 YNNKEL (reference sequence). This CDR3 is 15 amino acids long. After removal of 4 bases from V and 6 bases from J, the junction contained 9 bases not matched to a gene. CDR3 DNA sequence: TGTGCCAGCAGCCTCACAGGGGGCTGGATGGATGGCTACACCTTC. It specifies CASSLTGGWMDGYTF. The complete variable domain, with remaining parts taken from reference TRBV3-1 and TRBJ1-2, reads DTAVSQTPKYLVTQMGNDKSIKCEQNLGHDTMYWYKQDSKKFLKIMFSYNNKELIINETVPNRFSPKSPDKAHLNLHINSLELGDSAVYFCASSLTGGWMDGYTFGSGTRLTVV.

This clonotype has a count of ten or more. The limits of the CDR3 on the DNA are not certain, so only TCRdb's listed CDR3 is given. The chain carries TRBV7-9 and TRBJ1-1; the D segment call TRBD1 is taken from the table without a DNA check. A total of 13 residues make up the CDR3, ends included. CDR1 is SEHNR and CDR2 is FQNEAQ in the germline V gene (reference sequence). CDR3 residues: CASSYSGRAEAFF.

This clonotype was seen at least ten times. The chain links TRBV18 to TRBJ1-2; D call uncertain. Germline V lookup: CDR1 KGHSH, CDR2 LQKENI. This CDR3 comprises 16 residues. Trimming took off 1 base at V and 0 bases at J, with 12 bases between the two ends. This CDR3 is CASSPRAIESNYGYTF. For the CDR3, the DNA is TGTGCCAGCTCACCACGGGCGATTGAGTCTAACTATGGCTACACCTTC.

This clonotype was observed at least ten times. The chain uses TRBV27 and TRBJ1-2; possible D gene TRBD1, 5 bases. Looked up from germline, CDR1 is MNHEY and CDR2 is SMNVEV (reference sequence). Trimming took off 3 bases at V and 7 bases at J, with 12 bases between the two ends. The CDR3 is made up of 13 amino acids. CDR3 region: CASSFSGGLGYTF. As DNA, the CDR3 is TGTGCCAGCAGTTTTAGCGGGGGACTTGGCTACACCTTC.

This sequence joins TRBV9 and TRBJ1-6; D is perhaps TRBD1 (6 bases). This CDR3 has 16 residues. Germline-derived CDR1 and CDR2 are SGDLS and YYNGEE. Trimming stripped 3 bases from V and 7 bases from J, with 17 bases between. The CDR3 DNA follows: TGTGCCAGCAGCGCGATACAGGGAACGGGAAATTCACCCCTCCACTTT. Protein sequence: CASSAIQGTGNSPLHF.

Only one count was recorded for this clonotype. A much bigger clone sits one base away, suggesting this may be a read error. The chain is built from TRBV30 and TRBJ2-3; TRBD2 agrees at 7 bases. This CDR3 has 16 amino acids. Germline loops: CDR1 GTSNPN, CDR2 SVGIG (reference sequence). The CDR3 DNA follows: TGTGCCTGGATACCCCCGGGACTACTAAGCACAGAAACGCAGTATTTT. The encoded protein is CAWIPPGLLSTETQYF.

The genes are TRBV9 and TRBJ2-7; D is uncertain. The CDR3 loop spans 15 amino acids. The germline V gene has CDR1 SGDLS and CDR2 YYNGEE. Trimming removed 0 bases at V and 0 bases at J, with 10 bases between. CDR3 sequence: CASSVGTVSSYEQYF. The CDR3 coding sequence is TGTGCCAGCAGCGTAGGGACCGTGAGCTCCTACGAGCAGTACTTC. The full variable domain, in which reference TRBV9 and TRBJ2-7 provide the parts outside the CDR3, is DSGVTQTPKHLITATGQRVTLRCSPRSGDLSVYWYQQSLDQGLQFLIQYYNGEERAKGNILERFSAQQFPDLHSELNLSSLELGDSALYFCASSVGTVSSYEQYFGPGTRLTVT.

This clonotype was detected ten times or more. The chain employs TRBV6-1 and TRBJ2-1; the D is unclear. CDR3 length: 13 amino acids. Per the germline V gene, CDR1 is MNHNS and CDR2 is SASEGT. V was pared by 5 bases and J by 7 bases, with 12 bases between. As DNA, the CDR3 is TGTGCCAGCAGTTCTTTCCCGAGGAATGAGCAGTTCTTC. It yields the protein CASSSFPRNEQFF.